This record looks at one TCR beta chain sequence and its context. Antigen specificity is unknown. The sample originates from a study of T cell responses to AZD1222 COVID-19 vaccine. The germline V gene encodes CDR1 SGHRS and CDR2 YFSETQ. V was pared by 4 bases and J by 2 bases, with 6 bases of the junction left unmatched. This CDR3 region has 16 residues. Study results and caveats: Sampling that yielded the repertoires occurred only after the peak T cell response.

Some clones are missing from TCRdb's copy, which holds only in-frame ones; the method was immunoSEQ multiplex PCR. Counted here are roughly 97,000 clones, around nine tenths occurring once; the ten biggest clones make up less than 4%. The specimen comprised peripheral blood, sampled 28 days after the second dose of the MenACWY control vaccine. V is TRBV5-1 and J is TRBJ2-1; 10 nucleotides agree with TRBD1. The origin of this receptor is an adult who received the MenACWY meningococcal vaccine as a control. The CDR3 DNA sequence: TGCGCCAGCAGCGGGGACAGGGGATACACCTACAATGAGCAGTTCTTC. As protein: CASSGDRGYTYNEQFF. The full variable domain, rest sourced from reference TRBV5-1 and TRBJ2-1, is KAGVTQTPRYLIKTRGQQVTLSCSPISGHRSVSWYQQTPGQGLQFLFEYFSETQRNKGNFPGRFSGRQFSNSRSEMNVSTLELGDSALYLCASSGDRGYTYNEQFFGPGTRLTVL.